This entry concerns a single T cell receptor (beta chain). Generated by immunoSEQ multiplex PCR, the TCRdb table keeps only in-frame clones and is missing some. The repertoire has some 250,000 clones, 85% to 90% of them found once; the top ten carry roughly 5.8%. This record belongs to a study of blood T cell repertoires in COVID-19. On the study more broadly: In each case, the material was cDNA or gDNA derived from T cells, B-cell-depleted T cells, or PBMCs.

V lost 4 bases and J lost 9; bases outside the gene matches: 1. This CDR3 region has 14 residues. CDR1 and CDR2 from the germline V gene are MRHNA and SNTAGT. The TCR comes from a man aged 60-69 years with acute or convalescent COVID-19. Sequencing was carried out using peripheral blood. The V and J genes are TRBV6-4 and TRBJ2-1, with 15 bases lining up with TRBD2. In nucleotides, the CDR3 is TGTGCCAGCAGTGGGACTAGCGGGAGGGTTGAGCAGTTCTTC. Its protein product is CASSGTSGRVEQFF.